These T cell receptor beta chains were read from a single sample in a study of blood T cell repertoires in COVID-19. Libraries were prepared by immunoSEQ multiplex PCR; TCRdb keeps only in-frame clonotypes and omits some of them. The sample carries about 200,000 clones, around 84% recorded once. Sequencing was performed on peripheral blood. Receptor source: a human donor in a cohort sampled during active COVID-19. Both conserved end residues are part of each CDR3. Each record gives: V gene, CDR3 length, D gene, J gene, clone size, CDR3 DNA, CDR3 protein. D genes are given only for firm matches. Expanded clones get a size class; other rows say once, few or many, or leave the size out.

>TRBV5-4|16|TRBD1|TRBJ2-7|.
TGTGCCAGCAGCCCCCGACAGGGAGTCCTCGCCTACGAGCAGTACTTC
CASSPRQGVLAYEQYF
>TRBV21-1|19|.|TRBJ2-3|.
TGTGCCAGCAGCTTCCTAGAACTAGCGGGGGCCCCTAGCACAGATACGCAGTATTTT
CASSFLELAGAPSTDTQYF
>TRBV7-9|16|TRBD1|TRBJ1-6|few
TGTGCCAGCAGCTCCCCCGGGACAGGGGATAATTCACCCCTCCACTTT
CASSSPGTGDNSPLHF
>TRBV5-4|15|.|TRBJ2-1|.
TGTGCCAGCAGCTTGGAACCGGACACCGTAAATGAGCAGTTCTTC
CASSLEPDTVNEQFF
>TRBV10-3|13|.|TRBJ1-1|.
TGTGCCATCAGTGAAGGGAGAGGCACTGAAGCTTTCTTT
CAISEGRGTEAFF
>TRBV29-1|15|TRBD1|TRBJ1-4|.
TGCAGCGTTGAAGGGGGACAGGGAGTGTATGAAAAACTGTTTTTT
CSVEGGQGVYEKLFF
>TRBV5-1|15|TRBD2|TRBJ2-1|.
TGCGCCAGCAGCTTGGATAGGCCCCGGGAGGATGAGCAGTTCTTC
CASSLDRPREDEQFF
>TRBV20-1|11|.|TRBJ1-4|.
TGCAGTGCACTTCATGAGGGAAAACTGTTTTTT
CSALHEGKLFF
>TRBV7-2|12|.|TRBJ2-3|.
TGTGCCAGCAGCCCCCCAGGCCGTACGCAGTATTTT
CASSPPGRTQYF
>TRBV7-9|17|.|TRBJ2-1|once
TGTGCCAGCAGTCGGATACCCTTAGCGGAAGGGAGGAATGAGCAGTTCTTC
CASSRIPLAEGRNEQFF
>TRBV7-2|15|TRBD1|TRBJ1-5|few
TGTGCCAGCAGTTCAGGACAGGGGGGCAATCAGCCCCAGCATTTT
CASSSGQGGNQPQHF
>TRBV5-4|18|TRBD2|TRBJ2-2|.
TGTGCCAGCAGCCAAAGCCTGGGACTAGCGGGAGTGGCCGGGGAGCTGTTTTTT
CASSQSLGLAGVAGELFF
>TRBV7-8|16|.|TRBJ1-6|.
TGTGCCAGCAGCTTAGGTCAGGGGTTGGCTAATTCACCCCTCCACTTT
CASSLGQGLANSPLHF
>TRBV5-5|15|.|TRBJ1-5|.
TGTGCCAGCAGCCCGACTAGCCTAAGCAATCAGCCCCAGCATTTT
CASSPTSLSNQPQHF